This is a list of T cell receptor beta chains from one sample in a study of post-analysis software for immune sequencing data. One entry per CDR3 protein, called by TCRdb with MiXCR from the PCR reads. The sample lists about 820,000 distinct CDR3 sequences, roughly 50% seen once, with 4.6% in the top ten. Sequencing was done on a sample of blood. These receptors were obtained from a girl under 18 with multiple sclerosis. Each CDR3 is given with its conserved first and last residue. A D gene is named only where the DNA matches it firmly. Rows give clone size only sometimes, using once, few, many, or a class for an expanded clone.

clone size	V gene	J gene	D gene	CDR3 DNA	CDR3 protein
.	TRBV9	TRBJ1-1	.	TGTGCCAGCAGCCCCAAGGGGGGTTTGAACACTGAAGCTTTCTTT	CASSPKGGLNTEAFF
.	TRBV6-5	TRBJ2-7	TRBD2	TGTGCCAGCAGCCTACTAGCGGGCTTCTCCTACGAGCAGTACTTC	CASSLLAGFSYEQYF
.	TRBV9	TRBJ2-1	TRBD2	TGTGCCAGCAGCCACCCAGAAGAAGGGACTAGCGGGGGGTATGAGCAGTTCTTC	CASSHPEEGTSGGYEQFF
once	TRBV29-1	TRBJ2-5	.	TGCAGCGTTGAGGGCCACGCGGAGACCCAGTACTTC	CSVEGHAETQYF
few	TRBV3-1	TRBJ2-5	.	TGTGCCAGCAGCTTAGACCGGGCCACTCAAGAGACCCAGTACTTC	CASSLDRATQETQYF
.	TRBV7-6	TRBJ2-7	.	TGTGCCAGCACCCTCCCATTACAGGCCTCCTACGAGCAGTACTTC	CASTLPLQASYEQYF
.	TRBV20-1	TRBJ2-3	.	TGCAGTGCTAGCCTAGCTCCCTCAGATACGCAGTATTTT	CSASLAPSDTQYF
.	TRBV7-9	TRBJ2-3	.	TGTGCCAGCAGTCCTATTAGCACAGATACGCAGTATTTT	CASSPISTDTQYF
.	TRBV29-1	TRBJ2-1	.	TGCAGCGTTGCCCCCCCGCGCACCTACAATGAGCAGTTCTTC	CSVAPPRTYNEQFF
.	TRBV7-3	TRBJ2-1	TRBD2	TGTGCCAGCAGCCCCGGGTGGGTAGCGGGAGACTCCTACAATGAGCAGTTCTTC	CASSPGWVAGDSYNEQFF
many	TRBV29-1	TRBJ2-1	.	TGCAGCGTTGAAGGCCTAACTAGGGGCAATGAGCAGTTCTTC	CSVEGLTRGNEQFF
many	TRBV7-2	TRBJ1-2	.	TGTGCCAGCAGCTTGGCAGGGTATGGCTACACCTTC	CASSLAGYGYTF
.	TRBV7-9	TRBJ1-1	TRBD1	TGTGCCAGCAGCCCCCAGGGGACAGGGACTGAAGCTTTCTTT	CASSPQGTGTEAFF
.	TRBV20-1	TRBJ1-2	.	TGCAGTGCTAGAGATCGGTTGACACAGGACGCTAACTATGGCTACACCTTC	CSARDRLTQDANYGYTF
few	TRBV27	TRBJ1-2	TRBD1	TGTGCCAGCGGATGGGACAGAGAGCTTGGCTACACCTTC	CASGWDRELGYTF
.	TRBV2	TRBJ2-6	.	TGTGCCAAGGCGGGGGCCTCTGGGGCCAACGTCCTGACTTTC	CAKAGASGANVLTF
.	TRBV4-1	TRBJ2-4	.	TGCGCCAGCAGCCAAGACGAGGCAGGGGACAAAAACATTCAGTACTTC	CASSQDEAGDKNIQYF
few	TRBV9	TRBJ2-7	TRBD1	TGTGCCAGCAGCGTCTCCGGGACAGGGTTTTACGAGCAGTACTTC	CASSVSGTGFYEQYF
once	TRBV5-1	TRBJ1-3	.	TGCGCCAGCAGCTTTGGAGGGACGGCGAAGGGAGAGACCATATATTTT	CASSFGGTAKGETIYF
few	TRBV12-3/TRBV12-4	TRBJ2-3	TRBD2	TGTGCCAGCAGTCCGCATCGGGGGGTTACGCAGTATTTT	CASSPHRGVTQYF
.	TRBV6-5	TRBJ2-2	.	TGTGCCAGCAGTCACAACACCGGGGAGCTGTTTTTT	CASSHNTGELFF
.	TRBV5-1	TRBJ2-1	TRBD1	TGCGCCAGCAGCGAAACGACAGGGGGCACGAATGAGCAGTTCTTC	CASSETTGGTNEQFF
few	TRBV27	TRBJ2-7	.	TGTGCCACCGCCGGAGGATACGAGCAGTACTTC	CATAGGYEQYF
.	TRBV29-1	TRBJ1-1	.	TGCAGCGTTGCACAGGGGAACACTGAAGCTTTCTTT	CSVAQGNTEAFF
.	TRBV11-3	TRBJ2-1	.	TGTGCCAGCAGCCCCTGGGGGGGCTCCAATGAGCAGTTCTTC	CASSPWGGSNEQFF
few	TRBV27	TRBJ2-7	TRBD2	TGTGCCAGCAGTACGGGCACGGGACTAGCGGGAGACGAGCAGTACTTC	CASSTGTGLAGDEQYF
.	TRBV5-6	TRBJ2-1	TRBD1	TGTGCCAGCAGCTGGCGGACAGGCTCGAATGAGCAGTTCTTC	CASSWRTGSNEQFF
few	TRBV5-1	TRBJ2-3	TRBD1	TGCGCCAGCAGCCCGGGACAGGGCGGGACAGATACGCAGTATTTT	CASSPGQGGTDTQYF
.	TRBV29-1	TRBJ2-7	.	TGCAGCGTTGAAGCTCTCGGGGGCGGCTACGAGCAGTACTTC	CSVEALGGGYEQYF
.	TRBV20-1	TRBJ1-2	.	TGCAGTGCTAGGAGAGACAGTTCTAACTATGGCTACACCTTC	CSARRDSSNYGYTF
.	TRBV7-9	TRBJ2-5	TRBD2	TGTGCCAGCAGTCGTCCGGGACTATGGGGGGAGACCCAGTACTTC	CASSRPGLWGETQYF
few	TRBV5-1	TRBJ2-5	.	TGCGCCAGCAGCCGTGAGCTGGGGGCCGAGACCCAGTACTTC	CASSRELGAETQYF
.	TRBV9	TRBJ2-2	TRBD1	TGTGCCAGCACAAGAGCCGGGACAGGGTCGTCAGGGGAGCTGTTTTTT	CASTRAGTGSSGELFF
few	TRBV18	TRBJ2-6	.	TGTGCCAGCTCACCACAAAGTAGACTAACTGGGGCCAACGTCCTGACTTTC	CASSPQSRLTGANVLTF
.	TRBV20-1	TRBJ1-6	TRBD1	TGCAGTGCTCTCGGACAGGAGAGCTCCTATAATTCACCCCTCCACTTT	CSALGQESSYNSPLHF
.	TRBV20-1	TRBJ1-5	.	TGCAGTGCCCGTCCCATGTTAGGGGGAGACAATCAGCCCCAGCATTTT	CSARPMLGGDNQPQHF
few	TRBV5-1	TRBJ2-7	.	TGCGCCAGCAGCTTGAATCTTCACTACGAGCAGTACTTC	CASSLNLHYEQYF
.	TRBV5-1	TRBJ2-5	.	TGCGCCAGCAGCCTGGCGGGGACCCGAGAGACCCAGTACTTC	CASSLAGTRETQYF
.	TRBV4-2	TRBJ1-2	.	TGTGCCAGCGGCGACGGGAGCGGAGGAGGCTACACCTTC	CASGDGSGGGYTF
.	TRBV6-6	TRBJ2-2	TRBD2	TGTGCCAGCACTTTACCCTACCCAGGGAGGGGCACCGGGGAGCTGTTTTTT	CASTLPYPGRGTGELFF
few	TRBV20-1	TRBJ2-1	.	TGCAGTGTTAGCGGCACTAATGAGCAGTTCTTC	CSVSGTNEQFF
.	TRBV29-1	TRBJ2-1	TRBD2	TGCAGCGTCGCAATAGCGGGCCTCTACAATGAGCAGTTCTTC	CSVAIAGLYNEQFF
.	TRBV9	TRBJ1-1	.	TGTGCCAGCAGCGTAGAGTGGGGCACTGAAGCTTTCTTT	CASSVEWGTEAFF
once	TRBV12-3/TRBV12-4	TRBJ2-3	.	TGTGCCAGCACCCCGGGACTTCAAACAGATACGCAGTATTTT	CASTPGLQTDTQYF
.	TRBV5-1	TRBJ2-3	TRBD2	TGCGCCAGCAGCTTGGAGGCTAGCGGGAGCACAGATACGCAGTATTTT	CASSLEASGSTDTQYF